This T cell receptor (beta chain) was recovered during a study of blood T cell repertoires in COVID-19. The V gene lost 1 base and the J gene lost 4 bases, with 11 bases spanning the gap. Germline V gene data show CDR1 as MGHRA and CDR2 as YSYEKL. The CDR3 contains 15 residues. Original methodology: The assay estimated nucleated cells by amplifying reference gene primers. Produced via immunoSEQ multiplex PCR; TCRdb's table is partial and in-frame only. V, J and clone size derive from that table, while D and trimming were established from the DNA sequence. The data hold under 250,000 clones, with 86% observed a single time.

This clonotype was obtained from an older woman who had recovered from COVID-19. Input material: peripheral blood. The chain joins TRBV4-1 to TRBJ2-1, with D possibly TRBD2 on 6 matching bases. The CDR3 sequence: CASSQVPGGYNEQFF. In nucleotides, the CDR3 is TGCGCCAGCAGCCAAGTGCCAGGAGGGTACAATGAGCAGTTCTTC.